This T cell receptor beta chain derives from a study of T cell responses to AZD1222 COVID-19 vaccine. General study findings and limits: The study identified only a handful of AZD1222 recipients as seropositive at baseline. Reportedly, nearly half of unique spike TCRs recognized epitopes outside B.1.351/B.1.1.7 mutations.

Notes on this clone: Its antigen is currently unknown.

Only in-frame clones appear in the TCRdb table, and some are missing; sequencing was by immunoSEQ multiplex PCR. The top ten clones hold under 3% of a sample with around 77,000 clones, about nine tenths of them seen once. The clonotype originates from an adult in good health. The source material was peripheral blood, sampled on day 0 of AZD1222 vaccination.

The CDR3 loop reads CASSEQGGTDTQYF. CDR3 DNA sequence: TGTGCCAGCAGTGAGCAGGGGGGAACAGATACGCAGTATTTT. J is TRBJ2-3 and V is TRBV6-1, with a weak D call TRBD1 (7 bases). Germline loops: CDR1 MNHNS, CDR2 SASEGT. With 3 bases removed from V and 3 bases from J, the gap between germline ends came to 10 bases. This CDR3 comprises 14 residues.